Sequencing of this T cell receptor (beta chain) was carried out in a study of blood T cell repertoires in COVID-19. Sequencing was performed with immunoSEQ multiplex PCR; in TCRdb, only in-frame clones are kept and a portion is missing. The sample has more than 150,000 clones; roughly 79% are singletons. Germline V lookup: CDR1 SGHKS, CDR2 YYEKEE (reference sequence). V was cut by 0 bases and J by 1 base, with 13 bases left in between. The CDR3 is 16 residues long. Sequenced sample: peripheral blood. This clonotype originated in a woman older than 75 with COVID-19, enrolled during active disease. The V call is TRBV5-5, the J call TRBJ1-1, with D possibly matching TRBD1 (5 bases). CDR3 in DNA: TGTGCCAGCAGCTTGGGGCAGGGCCCTGCGAACACTGAAGCTTTCTTT. This codes for CASSLGQGPANTEAFF.